This T cell receptor (beta chain) stems from a study of T cells after yellow fever vaccination. Trimming took off 3 bases at V and 0 bases at J, with 6 bases between the two ends. This CDR3 is built from 14 residues. Germline CDR1 MNHEY, CDR2 SMNVEV (reference sequence). Each CDR3 protein gets one entry after TCRdb re-called the 5' RACE reads with MiXCR. The data hold approximately 150,000 distinct CDR3 sequences, with about a tenth observed a single time. The table lists this clonotype with a few counts. The clonotype comes from a man between 18 and 35 years old who received the YFV17D yellow fever vaccine. J is TRBJ2-1 and V is TRBV27; D gene ambiguous. The sample consisted of CD8+ T cells sorted from PBMCs, taken 45 days after the yellow fever booster vaccination. The CDR3 here is CASSFLSSYNEQFF. In DNA form, the CDR3 reads TGTGCCAGCAGTTTCCTGAGCTCCTACAATGAGCAGTTCTTC.